The rows below give T cell receptor beta chains drawn from one sample of a study of shared clonotypes between healthy human individuals. Assay used: immunoSEQ multiplex PCR; TCRdb lists only in-frame clones, some missing. The top ten hold around a third of the sample, which has about 690,000 clones, roughly 91% seen once. The sample consisted of memory CD8+ T cells from PBMCs. These receptors were obtained from a man in his late teens or twenties in good health. Some clones in this sample may be carry-over from other donors' samples. Both conserved end residues are part of each CDR3.

j_gene,v_gene,CDR3aa
TRBJ1-4,TRBV5-3,CARSRDREGKLFF
TRBJ1-1,TRBV5-1,CASSFGAEAFF
TRBJ1-2,TRBV2,CASSDRGYFYGYTF
TRBJ2-1,TRBV9,CASSVGTGTNEQFF
TRBJ2-2,TRBV28,CASSPSYTGELFF
TRBJ2-5,TRBV28,CASSLILSGHLLETQYF
TRBJ2-7,TRBV2,CASSEVRGGYEQYF
TRBJ2-6,TRBV27,CASSLGGRGPGANVLTF
TRBJ2-3,TRBV6-1,CASSERLASADTQYF
TRBJ2-7,TRBV19,CASSTYGTSGSLHEQYF
TRBJ2-3,TRBV11-2,CASSLVSGSSRGTQYF
TRBJ1-4,TRBV27,CASSFRGVNEKLFF
TRBJ1-1,TRBV19,CASTDLQGRNTEAFF
TRBJ2-5,TRBV5-1,CASSLTGLQETQYF
TRBJ2-7,TRBV2,CASTQGGGEQYF
TRBJ1-5,TRBV6-6,CASSYEGGRNQPQHF
TRBJ2-5,TRBV7-6,CASSLNSLLETQYF
TRBJ2-7,TRBV28,CASSFPLTTGGLSYEQYF
TRBJ2-3,TRBV6-5,CASSYTGPFGDTQYF
TRBJ2-7,TRBV28,CASSTGLAGVLYEQYF
TRBJ2-1,TRBV19,CASEPLAGVHNEQFF
TRBJ2-2,TRBV25-1,CASSEGQPAVNTGELFF
TRBJ1-3,TRBV5-6,CASSSTGDSGNTIYF
TRBJ2-5,TRBV15,CATTKDRGQETQYF
TRBJ1-5,TRBV6-5,CASSYLDGSNQPQHF
TRBJ2-7,TRBV19,CASSIVLAGRSEQYF
TRBJ2-2,TRBV27,CASSLIDPSGSTGELFF
TRBJ1-2,TRBV7-9,CASSLGGSRNYGYTF
TRBJ1-2,TRBV7-9,CAYKGGRGGYTF
TRBJ2-1,TRBV7-3,CASSSPGTAYNEQFF
TRBJ2-5,TRBV27,CASSPPTGTGKETQYF
TRBJ2-3,TRBV28,CASNARRTIGPGDTQYF
TRBJ1-1,TRBV4-1,CASSQSPAVNTEAFF
TRBJ1-1,TRBV29-1,CSGQTGGTEAFF
TRBJ2-7,TRBV2,CASSARDVWPYEQYF
TRBJ2-2,TRBV27,CASNENPNTGELFF
TRBJ1-4,TRBV27,CASSVPRGSINEKLFF
TRBJ2-7,TRBV25-1,CASSETGLVDEQYF
TRBJ2-3,TRBV4-1,CASSQDRRFGDTQYF
TRBJ1-3,TRBV25-1,CASASGNTIYF
TRBJ1-2,TRBV27,CASSVSRTGFYGYTF
TRBJ2-1,TRBV28,CASSSGTYTVDYNEQFF
TRBJ1-2,TRBV6-5,CASSYSIGGNYGYTF
TRBJ1-1,TRBV5-8,CASSFSGNTEAFF
TRBJ2-5,TRBV19,CASSPWTGGETQYF
TRBJ2-3,TRBV30,CAWTLGGRGTQYF
TRBJ2-1,TRBV7-9,CASSWREARNEQFF
TRBJ2-3,TRBV9,CASSVHGPDTQYF
TRBJ2-1,TRBV29-1,CSVEEYSKQFF
TRBJ1-1,TRBV4-2,CASSHRLNTEAFF
TRBJ2-1,TRBV2,CASSEGASGWEQFF
TRBJ2-7,TRBV27,CASGTPYEQYF
TRBJ1-4,TRBV7-9,CASSSTTGGEEKLFF